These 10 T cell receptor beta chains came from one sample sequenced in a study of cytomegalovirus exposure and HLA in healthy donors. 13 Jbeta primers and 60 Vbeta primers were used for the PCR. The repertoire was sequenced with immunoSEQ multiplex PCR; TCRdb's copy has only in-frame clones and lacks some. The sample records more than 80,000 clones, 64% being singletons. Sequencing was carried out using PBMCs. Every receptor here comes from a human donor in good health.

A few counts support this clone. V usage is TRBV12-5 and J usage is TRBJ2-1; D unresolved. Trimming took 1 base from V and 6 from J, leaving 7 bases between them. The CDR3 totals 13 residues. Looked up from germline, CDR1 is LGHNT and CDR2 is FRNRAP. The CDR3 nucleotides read TGTGCTAGTGGTTTGGCTATCGGCAATGAGCAGTTCTTC. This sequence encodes CASGLAIGNEQFF.

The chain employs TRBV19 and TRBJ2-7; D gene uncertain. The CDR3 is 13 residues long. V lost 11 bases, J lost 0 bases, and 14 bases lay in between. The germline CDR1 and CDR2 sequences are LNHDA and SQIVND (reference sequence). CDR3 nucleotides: TGTGCCGGTTACGGAGCGCCCTCCTACGAGCAGTACTTC. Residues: CAGYGAPSYEQYF. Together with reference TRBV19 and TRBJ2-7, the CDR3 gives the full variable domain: DGGITQSPKYLFRKEGQNVTLSCEQNLNHDAMYWYRQDPGQGLRLIYYSQIVNDFQKGDIAEGYSVSREKKESFPLTVTSAQKNPTAFYLCAGYGAPSYEQYFGPGTRLTVT.

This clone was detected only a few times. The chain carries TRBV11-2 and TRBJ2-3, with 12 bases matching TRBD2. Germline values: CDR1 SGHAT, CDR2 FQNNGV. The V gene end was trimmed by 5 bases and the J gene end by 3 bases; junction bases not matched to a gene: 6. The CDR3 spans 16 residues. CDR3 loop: CASSQTSGGPTDTQYF. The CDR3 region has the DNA TGTGCCAGCAGCCAGACTAGCGGGGGACCAACAGATACGCAGTATTTT.

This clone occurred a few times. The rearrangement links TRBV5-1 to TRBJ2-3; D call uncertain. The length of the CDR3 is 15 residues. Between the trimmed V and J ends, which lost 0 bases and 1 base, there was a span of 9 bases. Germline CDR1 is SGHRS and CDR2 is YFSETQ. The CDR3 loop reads CASSLVTAGTDTQYF. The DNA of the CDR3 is TGCGCCAGCAGCTTGGTTACAGCTGGCACAGATACGCAGTATTTT. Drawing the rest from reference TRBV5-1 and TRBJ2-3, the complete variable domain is KAGVTQTPRYLIKTRGQQVTLSCSPISGHRSVSWYQQTPGQGLQFLFEYFSETQRNKGNFPGRFSGRQFSNSRSEMNVSTLELGDSALYLCASSLVTAGTDTQYFGPGTRLTVL.

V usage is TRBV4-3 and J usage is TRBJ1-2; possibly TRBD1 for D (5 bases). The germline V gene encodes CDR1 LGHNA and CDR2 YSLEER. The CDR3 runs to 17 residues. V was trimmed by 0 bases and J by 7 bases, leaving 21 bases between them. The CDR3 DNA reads TGCGCCAGCAGCCAAGACCTTCTCGGCTTATTTCAGGGTGGCTACACCTTC. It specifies CASSQDLLGLFQGGYTF.

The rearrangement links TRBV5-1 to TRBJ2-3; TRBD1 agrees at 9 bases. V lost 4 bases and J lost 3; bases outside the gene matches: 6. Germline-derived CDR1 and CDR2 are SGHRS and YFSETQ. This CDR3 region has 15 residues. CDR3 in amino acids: CASSPEDRGTDTQYF. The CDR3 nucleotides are TGCGCCAGCAGCCCGGAGGACAGGGGTACAGATACGCAGTATTTT. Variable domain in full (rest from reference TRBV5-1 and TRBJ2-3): KAGVTQTPRYLIKTRGQQVTLSCSPISGHRSVSWYQQTPGQGLQFLFEYFSETQRNKGNFPGRFSGRQFSNSRSEMNVSTLELGDSALYLCASSPEDRGTDTQYFGPGTRLTVL.

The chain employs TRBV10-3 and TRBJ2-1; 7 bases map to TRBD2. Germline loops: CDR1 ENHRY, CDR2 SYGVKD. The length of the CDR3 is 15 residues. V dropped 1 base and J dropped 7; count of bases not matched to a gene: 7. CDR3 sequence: CAISEWTGGRNEQFF. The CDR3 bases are TGTGCCATCAGTGAGTGGACGGGGGGACGGAATGAGCAGTTCTTC.

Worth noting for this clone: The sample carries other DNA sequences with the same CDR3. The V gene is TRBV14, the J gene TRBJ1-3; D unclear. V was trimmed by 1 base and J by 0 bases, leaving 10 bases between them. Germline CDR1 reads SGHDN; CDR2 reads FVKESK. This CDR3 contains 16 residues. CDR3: CASSQVRGISGNTIYF. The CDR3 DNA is TGTGCCAGCAGCCAAGTTAGAGGGATCTCTGGAAACACCATATATTTT.

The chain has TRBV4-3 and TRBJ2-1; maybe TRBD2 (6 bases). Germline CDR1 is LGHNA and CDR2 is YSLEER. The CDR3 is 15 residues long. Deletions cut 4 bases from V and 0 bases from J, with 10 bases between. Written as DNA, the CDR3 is TGCGCCAGCAGCCTAGACGGGAGCTCCTACAATGAGCAGTTCTTC. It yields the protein CASSLDGSSYNEQFF.

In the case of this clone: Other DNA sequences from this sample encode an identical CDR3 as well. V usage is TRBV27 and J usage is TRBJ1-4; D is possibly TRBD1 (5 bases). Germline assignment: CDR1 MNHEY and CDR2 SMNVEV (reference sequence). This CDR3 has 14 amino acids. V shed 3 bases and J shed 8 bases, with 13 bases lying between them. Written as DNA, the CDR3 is TGTGCCAGCAGTTTGGGCAGGGTCGGCGAAAAACTGTTTTTT. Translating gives CASSLGRVGEKLFF.